What follows describes a single TCR beta chain. Its matching antigen is unknown. The data are from a study of OX40 agonist ivuxolimab in advanced cancers. Study-wide results and limits: CD8+ T cells averaged more expanded clones than CD4+. The CD4+ and CD8+ T cells in the blood had expanded clonally by week 6 at 0.1 to 3.0 mg/kg.

Germline CDR1 is MGHRA and CDR2 is YSYEKL. This CDR3 is 12 amino acids long. V was cut by 5 bases and J by 4 bases, with 6 bases left in between. Only in-frame clones appear in the TCRdb table, and some are missing; sequencing was by immunoSEQ multiplex PCR. The sample yields 70,000 to 95,000 clones, around 94% seen once. Patients had blood sampled at baseline and again on cycle 4 day 1 and cycle 7 day 1. This clonotype was obtained from an adult with an advanced solid tumor such as melanoma, head and neck, liver or kidney cancer. The sequenced sample was CD4+ or CD8+ T cells sorted from blood, obtained in a trial of the OX40 agonist ivuxolimab. The V and J genes are TRBV4-1 and TRBJ1-5; D gene uncertain. CDR3 coding DNA: TGCGCCAGCAGCGATGGGAATCAGCCCCAGCATTTT. Its protein product is CASSDGNQPQHF.